The 11 T cell receptor beta chains listed next were all sequenced from one sample in a study of cytomegalovirus exposure and HLA in healthy donors. Repertoires were generated with immunoSEQ multiplex PCR, while TCRdb's copy carries only in-frame clones and drops some. The table shows 75,000 to 90,000 clones, with roughly 96% occurring only once. The sequencing input was PBMCs. The receptors were sampled from a woman younger than 30 in good health and CMV-seronegative.

This rearrangement joins TRBV18 to TRBJ2-7; TRBD2 might be the D (5 bases). The CDR3 is made up of 13 amino acids. The V end lost 3 bases, the J end lost 2 bases, and 8 bases lay between the germline ends. Germline loops: CDR1 KGHSH, CDR2 LQKENI. As DNA, the CDR3 is TGTGCCAGCTCACCCCGGGGAGCCTACGAGCAGTACTTC. Its translation is CASSPRGAYEQYF.

The chain joins TRBV5-6 to TRBJ1-5, with a possible D match to TRBD1 (6 bases). CDR1 is SGHDT and CDR2 is YYEEEE in the germline V gene. V was cut by 3 bases and J by 2 bases, with 9 bases left in between. This CDR3 has 14 residues. CDR3 DNA sequence: TGTGCCAGCAGCTCAGGGGTTCGCAATCAGCCCCAGCATTTT. Translating it yields CASSSGVRNQPQHF.

The V gene is TRBV7-2, the J gene TRBJ2-3; D is unclear. Germline CDR1 SGHTA, CDR2 FQGNSA. The germline V and J ends were trimmed by 2 bases and 4 bases, with 4 bases remaining between them. This CDR3 comprises 12 residues. The DNA of the CDR3 is TGTGCCAGCAGCTTACTAGCAGATACGCAGTATTTT. It specifies CASSLLADTQYF.

The chain combines TRBV4-1 with TRBJ1-2; no clear D gene. Germline V gene sequence: CDR1 MGHRA, CDR2 YSYEKL. V was shortened by 0 bases and J by 4 bases, with 9 bases between the two germline ends. The CDR3 length is 14 residues. In nucleotides, the CDR3 is TGCGCCAGCAGCCAAGATGGAGTCAGCTATGGCTACACCTTC. Protein: CASSQDGVSYGYTF.

This clone was seen a single time. The V gene is TRBV4-3, the J gene TRBJ2-1, with 9 bases identical to TRBD2. This CDR3 contains 14 residues. Per the germline V gene, CDR1 is LGHNA and CDR2 is YSLEER. V trimming: 3 bases; J trimming: 6 bases; junction bases outside the gene matches: 3. This chain's CDR3 is CASSQIAGANEQFF. In DNA form, the CDR3 reads TGCGCCAGCAGCCAGATAGCGGGAGCCAATGAGCAGTTCTTC.

The gene calls are TRBV18 and TRBJ1-1, with 9 bases matching TRBD1. The V segment lost 3 bases and the J segment 1 base; nucleotides outside the gene matches: 6. This CDR3 is built from 16 residues. The V gene's germline CDR1 is KGHSH and CDR2 LQKENI. The CDR3 loop reads CASSPRQGEGNTEAFF. The CDR3 nucleotides are TGTGCCAGCTCACCGCGACAGGGGGAGGGGAACACTGAAGCTTTCTTT.

The chain joins TRBV18 to TRBJ2-1, with a weak D call TRBD2 (6 bases). V was shortened by 3 bases and J by 5 bases, with 11 bases between the two germline ends. The CDR3 spans 14 residues. Germline V CDR1 and CDR2: KGHSH, LQKENI. CDR3 sequence (DNA): TGTGCCAGCTCACCGGGGACTGGGAACAATGAGCAGTTCTTC. This codes for CASSPGTGNNEQFF. Based on the CDR3 plus reference TRBV18 and TRBJ2-1, the full variable domain is NAGVMQNPRHLVRRRGQEARLRCSPMKGHSHVYWYRQLPEEGLKFMVYLQKENIIDESGMPKERFSAEFPKEGPSILRIQQVVRGDSAAYFCASSPGTGNNEQFFGPGTRLTVL.

This rearrangement joins TRBV4-1 to TRBJ2-7; D is possibly TRBD1 (6 bases). Germline CDR1 and CDR2: MGHRA and YSYEKL. The CDR3 is 15 amino acids. The V gene lost 5 bases and the J gene lost 2 bases, with 16 bases spanning the gap. In DNA form, the CDR3 reads TGCGCCAGCAGCTTGTCCTGGACAGTTACCTACGAGCAGTACTTC. Protein product: CASSLSWTVTYEQYF.

This chain joins TRBV5-1 and TRBJ1-2; no clear D. From germline, CDR1 is SGHRS and CDR2 YFSETQ. V gave up 0 bases and J gave up 4 bases, with 7 bases separating them. The CDR3 has 13 amino acids. The CDR3 protein is CASSLAGFYGYTF. Here the CDR3 DNA reads TGCGCCAGCAGCTTGGCCGGTTTCTATGGCTACACCTTC.

This rearrangement joins TRBV4-3 to TRBJ2-7, with D possibly being TRBD1 (5 bases). V was cut by 0 bases and J by 4 bases, with 13 bases left in between. Germline V CDR1 and CDR2: LGHNA, YSLEER. The CDR3 runs to 15 residues. The CDR3 here is CASSQEAGYGYEQYF. CDR3 DNA sequence: TGCGCCAGCAGCCAAGAAGCAGGGTACGGATACGAGCAGTACTTC.

This chain joins TRBV30 and TRBJ2-7; TRBD1 matches 7 bases. This CDR3 has 12 amino acids. Germline assignment: CDR1 GTSNPN and CDR2 SVGIG (reference sequence). J gave up 3 bases and V 8 bases, and 7 bases lay outside the gene matches. The CDR3 loop reads CAGTGVGYEQYF. The CDR3 bases are TGTGCCGGAACAGGGGTTGGCTACGAGCAGTACTTC.